One T cell receptor beta chain is described in this entry. The data were taken from a study of shared T cell receptors in the human thymus. Germline CDR1 and CDR2: LNHDA and SQIVND (reference sequence). Unmatched junction bases numbered 21, after V lost 2 bases and J lost 5 bases. The CDR3 sequence is 20 residues long. Assay: immunoSEQ multiplex PCR; the TCRdb copy retains only in-frame clones and omits some. The table shows some 720,000 clones, with over 75% occurring only once. These data are also associated with another study on human thymus T cells. That publication notes: Thymus specimens were resections from corrective heart surgery.

The chain has TRBV19 and TRBJ1-2, with 9 bases identical to TRBD1. The sequencing input was thymocytes. The sequence was obtained from a boy in the first two years of life with a congenital heart defect. The CDR3 protein is CASSIRPSAGQGAHEYGYTF. CDR3 DNA: TGTGCCAGTAGTATACGACCTTCTGCGGGACAGGGAGCCCACGAATATGGCTACACCTTC.